This TCR beta chain was identified in a study of cytomegalovirus exposure and HLA in healthy donors. Findings and limits, study-wide: The productive fraction for most TCR beta V segments was about 90% or about 30% in an earlier analysis. Only CMV serostatus was available as immune exposure information.

About this clone: The target antigen is unknown.

Primers for the PCR totalled 60 Vbeta and 13 Jbeta. Method: immunoSEQ multiplex PCR; TCRdb's copy keeps in-frame clones and lacks some. The table lists about 200,000 clones, roughly four fifths of them singletons. The V gene's germline CDR1 is SGHRS and CDR2 YFSETQ. The CDR3 has 14 amino acids. Trimming left V 6 bases short and J 4 bases short, with 15 bases between. The receptor's source is a girl between 2 and 10 years old in good health and CMV-seronegative. Specimen: PBMCs. The chain carries TRBV5-1 and TRBJ2-3, with TRBD2 as a possible D gene (7 bases). CDR3 loop: CASIRSGGADTQYF. CDR3 coding DNA: TGCGCCAGCATCCGCTCGGGGGGCGCAGATACGCAGTATTTT.